This T cell receptor (beta chain) emerged from a study of lung T cells in sarcoidosis with Löfgren's syndrome. Study in general: CD4+ T cells build up in sarcoidosis bronchoalveolar lavage fluid.

General observations from the study: Paired TRAV12-1/TRBV2 TCRs showed CDR3 homology and preferential pairing.

This CDR3 spans 13 amino acids. Germline-derived CDR1 and CDR2 are MNHEY and SMNVEV (reference sequence). V was cut by 8 bases and J by 0 bases, with 11 bases left in between. TCRdb independently ran MiXCR on the reads; one entry per CDR3 protein. The sample yields tens of thousands of distinct CDR3 sequences, 21% seen once. A remark on this clonotype: The antigen remains undetermined.

The source is a human donor with sarcoidosis (Löfgren's syndrome or another form), or a control subject (not recorded which). The sequencing input was CD4+ T cells from PBMCs. This sequence joins TRBV27 and TRBJ2-7, with D hard to call. The DNA for the CDR3 is TGTGCCAGCCCCCGCGGCCTCTCCTACGAGCAGTACTTC. Amino acid sequence: CASPRGLSYEQYF.